What follows describes a single T cell receptor (beta chain). Its antigen is currently not known. Base-call qualities are not available, and no considerably larger clone is one nucleotide away. A two-step, bias-controlled multiplex PCR was used to amplify TCRbeta CDR3 regions from genomic DNA. The multiplex PCR included primers specific for each TRBV and TRBJ gene segment. The immunoSEQ Assay was used to generate the TCRbeta repertoire data. For the original study's pipeline: A relative-frequency ratio and a modified nearest-neighbor algorithm were applied to filter and cluster reads so that closely related sequences were merged. The V, D and J gene assignments for CDR3 sequences were based on IMGT annotation. Template counts were normalized for PCR amplification bias and quantified against synthetic TCR CDR3 analog sequences. Only unique productive sequences, defined as in-frame CDR3 sequences lacking stop codons, were included in the analyses. The immunoSEQ Analyzer software was used to compute clonality, defined as 1 minus Pielou's evenness, and iChao1 richness. Statistical tests were run in JMP, with either Student's t-test or a non-parametric test chosen according to Shapiro-Wilk normality results. TCRdb re-hosts the immuneACCESS table, in-frame sequences only. Its copies lack some clones; in the studies checked, an unresolved V gene accounts for under half of them, and the cause for the rest is not known. Clone size and the V and J calls come from that table; the DNA yielded D and trimming. For this sample there are thousands of clones; roughly 97% appear just once. More than 0.55% of the sample is taken by the ten largest.

Several elective full-term cesarean deliveries at about 37-42 weeks of gestation, with no labor and no rupture of membranes, were the source of the term cord blood. The study left out pregnancies involving fetal demise, active maternal HSV infection or known maternal HIV infection. A FACSAria III cell sorter was used to sort live, Annexin V-negative naive CD8+ T cells (CD3+CD8+CD45RA+CCR7+). Between roughly 17,000 and 100,000 naive CD8+ T cells were sorted per sample. Mixed venous-arterial cord blood was collected with preassembled standardized sampling kits. Cord blood stayed at room temperature and was processed within 4 hours after collection. Ficoll-Paque density gradient centrifugation was used to isolate mononuclear cells from diluted blood. Before sorting, mononuclear cells were cryopreserved in approximately 10% DMSO with around 90% FBS and kept in long-term storage at -150 degrees C. Thawed cells were stained with Annexin V and antibodies against CD3, CD8, CCR7 and CD45RA. Genomic DNA was extracted from snap-frozen sorted cell pellets with the DNeasy Blood and Tissue Kit.

The CDR3 spans 15 residues, from the cysteine through the phenylalanine. Only the CDR3 region is kept as DNA, spanning 45 bases read in frame from base 1. The germline ends are 11 bases apart after V is trimmed by 2 bases and J by 3 bases. CDR1 and CDR2 are drawn from the germline V gene: MNHEY, SVGAGI. The sample originates from a study of naive CD8 T cells in extremely preterm neonates (dated by TCRdb to about 2017). Study-wide context: Sorted naive CD8+ T cells from four age groups (extremely preterm neonates, term neonates, young children and adults) were used in the study to compare TCRbeta CDR3 repertoires. General conclusions and limits of the study: Among the limitations the authors pointed out were a small sample size and productive template counts that varied across preterm samples. To track T cell development within individuals, the authors urged prospective longitudinal studies of preterm and term neonates. A larger fraction of CDR3 nucleotide sequences was shared among preterm neonates (around 2.5%) than among term neonates (roughly 0.4%), young children (approximately 0.03%) and adults (roughly 0.01%). Compared with all other age groups, preterm neonates showed significantly lower iChao1 richness (p < 0.05) along with an even clone distribution, indicating a less rich repertoire. Compared with the older groups, preterm CDR3s were shorter and closer to germline, carrying fewer N additions and showing less junctional trimming.

In this chain, TRBV6-5 is recombined with TRBJ1-5; the D segment cannot be called with confidence. The sequence was collected from a newborn in good health. The sample was naive CD8+ T cells from cord blood. The DNA sequence is given as TGTGCCAGCAGTTACCAAACAGTGGACAATCAGCCCCAGCATTTT. Translated, this is CASSYQTVDNQPQHF.